This T cell receptor beta chain was identified during a study of patients and donors after allogeneic stem cell transplantation. There are 14 residues in the CDR3. V lost 3 bases and J lost 10, with 18 bases in between. CDR1 is KGHSH, CDR2 LQKENI, per germline. Via MiXCR, TCRdb re-called the RT-PCR reads, giving one row per CDR3 protein. The table shows more than 850,000 distinct CDR3 sequences, with around 17% occurring only once. The sequenced sample consisted of blood, either unsorted or a sorted T cell fraction (not recorded which). The chain recombines TRBV18 with TRBJ1-1; D not certain. This clonotype was obtained from a human donor who was either an allogeneic HSCT recipient or a stem cell or donor lymphocyte infusion donor (not recorded which). It is not recorded whose cells these are; they may come from a transplant donor. The CDR3 bases are TGTGCCAGCTCACCGGACTATTTGGGTGTTGGAGCTTTCTTT. Encoded protein: CASSPDYLGVGAFF.